The rows below give T cell receptor beta chains drawn from one sample of a study of CD8+ T cells in alopecia areata. The repertoire was sequenced with immunoSEQ multiplex PCR; TCRdb's copy has only in-frame clones and lacks some. The table includes some 5,500 clones, roughly 64% detected once. Sequenced here: skin, sampled at week 0. The receptors stem from a human donor with alopecia areata. CDR3s include the opening cysteine and the closing phenylalanine or tryptophan. A D gene is named only where the DNA matches it firmly. The size of a clone is reported for some rows only, either as once, few or many, or as a class for expanded clones.

abundance: -; j_gene: TRBJ2-4; d_gene: -; v_gene: TRBV18; CDR3aa: CASSPSRAALAKNIQYF; CDR3nt: TGTGCCAGCTCACCAAGTAGGGCAGCTTTAGCCAAAAACATTCAGTACTTC
abundance: -; j_gene: TRBJ2-7; d_gene: TRBD1; v_gene: TRBV6-1; CDR3aa: CASSVSDRGPYEQYF; CDR3nt: TGTGCCAGCAGTGTTTCGGACAGGGGTCCCTACGAGCAGTACTTC
abundance: -; j_gene: TRBJ2-6; d_gene: TRBD1; v_gene: TRBV29-1; CDR3aa: CSARQGSSGANVLTF; CDR3nt: TGCAGCGCCAGACAGGGGAGCTCTGGGGCCAACGTCCTGACTTTC
abundance: few; j_gene: TRBJ2-4; d_gene: -; v_gene: TRBV6-1; CDR3aa: CASSSLAKNIQYF; CDR3nt: TGTGCCAGCAGTTCATTGGCCAAAAACATTCAGTACTTC
abundance: -; j_gene: TRBJ2-1; d_gene: TRBD1; v_gene: TRBV7-8; CDR3aa: CASSLAGTGKAYDEQFF; CDR3nt: TGTGCCAGCAGCTTAGCTGGGACAGGGAAGGCCTATGATGAGCAGTTCTTC
abundance: -; j_gene: TRBJ2-7; d_gene: -; v_gene: TRBV30; CDR3aa: CAWSPDGSYEQYF; CDR3nt: TGTGCCTGGAGTCCGGACGGCTCCTACGAGCAGTACTTC
abundance: -; j_gene: TRBJ2-2; d_gene: -; v_gene: TRBV7-7; CDR3aa: CASSLEGGTGELFF; CDR3nt: TGTGCTAGCAGCTTAGAAGGGGGGACCGGGGAGCTGTTTTTT
abundance: few; j_gene: TRBJ2-3; d_gene: -; v_gene: TRBV6-5; CDR3aa: CASSYDRTDTQYF; CDR3nt: TGTGCCAGCAGTTACGACCGCACAGATACGCAGTATTTT
abundance: -; j_gene: TRBJ2-2; d_gene: -; v_gene: TRBV12-5; CDR3aa: CASGLVLSTLSARDQNTGELFF; CDR3nt: TGTGCTAGTGGTTTGGTACTTTCCACTTTGTCGGCGAGGGATCAAAACACCGGGGAGCTGTTTTTT
abundance: -; j_gene: TRBJ2-3; d_gene: -; v_gene: TRBV11-2; CDR3aa: CASSPRAQGGTQYF; CDR3nt: TGTGCCAGCAGCCCGCGCGCGCAGGGGGGTACGCAGTATTTT
abundance: -; j_gene: TRBJ2-1; d_gene: -; v_gene: TRBV7-9; CDR3aa: CASSAEGSSYNEQFF; CDR3nt: TGTGCCAGCAGCGCCGAAGGTAGCTCCTACAATGAGCAGTTCTTC
abundance: few; j_gene: TRBJ2-1; d_gene: TRBD2; v_gene: TRBV6-1; CDR3aa: CASKAGGYNEQFF; CDR3nt: TGTGCCAGCAAAGCGGGGGGATACAATGAGCAGTTCTTC
abundance: few; j_gene: TRBJ1-2; d_gene: -; v_gene: TRBV5-1; CDR3aa: CASSLAIRGGYYYGYTF; CDR3nt: TGCGCCAGCAGCTTGGCCATCCGTGGGGGGTACTACTATGGCTACACCTTC
abundance: -; j_gene: TRBJ1-4; d_gene: -; v_gene: TRBV20-1; CDR3aa: CSAAPYEKLFF; CDR3nt: TGCAGTGCCGCCCCATATGAAAAACTGTTTTTT
abundance: -; j_gene: TRBJ1-2; d_gene: TRBD1; v_gene: TRBV19; CDR3aa: CASSPRDREVGFYGYTF; CDR3nt: TGTGCCAGTAGTCCCCGGGACAGGGAAGTCGGATTCTATGGCTACACCTTC
abundance: -; j_gene: TRBJ2-7; d_gene: -; v_gene: TRBV27; CDR3aa: CASSTSGRPHEQYF; CDR3nt: TGTGCCAGCAGTACCTCCGGGCGCCCCCACGAGCAGTACTTC
abundance: -; j_gene: TRBJ1-1; d_gene: -; v_gene: TRBV29-1; CDR3aa: CSIADPEAFF; CDR3nt: TGCAGCATAGCGGATCCTGAAGCTTTCTTT
abundance: once; j_gene: TRBJ1-6; d_gene: -; v_gene: TRBV6-5; CDR3aa: CASSYSRGFNSPLHF; CDR3nt: TGTGCCAGCAGTTACTCGAGGGGCTTTAATTCACCCCTCCACTTT
abundance: -; j_gene: TRBJ2-1; d_gene: -; v_gene: TRBV2; CDR3aa: CASSVRSSYNEQFF; CDR3nt: TGTGCCAGCAGTGTACGATCCTCCTACAATGAGCAGTTCTTC
abundance: -; j_gene: TRBJ2-1; d_gene: -; v_gene: TRBV7-3; CDR3aa: CASSPRGGGKWEQFF; CDR3nt: TGTGCCAGCAGCCCTCGAGGGGGGGGCAAGTGGGAGCAGTTCTTC
abundance: -; j_gene: TRBJ1-2; d_gene: -; v_gene: TRBV19; CDR3aa: CASSMARIYIGFTF; CDR3nt: TGTGCCAGTAGTATGGCCAGGATCTATATTGGGTTCACCTTC
abundance: few; j_gene: TRBJ1-1; d_gene: -; v_gene: TRBV13; CDR3aa: CASSFQQGRDTEAFF; CDR3nt: TGTGCCAGCAGCTTCCAACAGGGACGAGACACTGAAGCTTTCTTT
abundance: -; j_gene: TRBJ2-3; d_gene: -; v_gene: TRBV7-9; CDR3aa: CASSPRGPDTQYF; CDR3nt: TGTGCCAGCAGCCCCCGGGGGCCCGATACGCAGTATTTT
abundance: once; j_gene: TRBJ1-2; d_gene: -; v_gene: TRBV6-5; CDR3aa: CASSVGTWTYGYTF; CDR3nt: TGTGCCAGCAGTGTTGGCACCTGGACCTATGGCTACACCTTC
abundance: -; j_gene: TRBJ1-1; d_gene: -; v_gene: TRBV6-1; CDR3aa: CASSEWDTEAFF; CDR3nt: TGTGCCAGCAGTGAGTGGGACACTGAAGCTTTCTTT
abundance: few; j_gene: TRBJ2-3; d_gene: -; v_gene: TRBV30; CDR3aa: CAWSLFSGADTQYF; CDR3nt: TGTGCCTGGAGTCTCTTTTCGGGGGCAGATACGCAGTATTTT
abundance: -; j_gene: TRBJ2-3; d_gene: TRBD2; v_gene: TRBV28; CDR3aa: CASSQASGGLVMTDTQYF; CDR3nt: TGTGCCAGCAGTCAAGCTAGCGGGGGGTTGGTCATGACAGATACGCAGTATTTT
abundance: -; j_gene: TRBJ1-1; d_gene: -; v_gene: TRBV7-9; CDR3aa: CASSRGSGTEAFF; CDR3nt: TGTGCCAGCAGCCGAGGGTCCGGGACTGAAGCTTTCTTT
abundance: once; j_gene: TRBJ1-1; d_gene: -; v_gene: TRBV7-2; CDR3aa: CASSLGAQGWHTEAFF; CDR3nt: TGTGCCAGCAGCTTAGGGGCTCAGGGCTGGCACACTGAAGCTTTCTTT
abundance: -; j_gene: TRBJ2-1; d_gene: -; v_gene: TRBV6-7; CDR3aa: CASSYGVPFSYNEQFF; CDR3nt: TGTGCCAGCAGTTATGGGGTTCCCTTCTCCTACAATGAGCAGTTCTTC
abundance: -; j_gene: TRBJ2-7; d_gene: TRBD1; v_gene: TRBV5-4; CDR3aa: CASSTTPDREYEQYF; CDR3nt: TGTGCCAGCAGTACTACCCCGGACAGGGAATACGAGCAGTACTTC
abundance: -; j_gene: TRBJ2-3; d_gene: -; v_gene: TRBV6-6; CDR3aa: CASSYSGSHGDTQYF; CDR3nt: TGTGCCAGCAGTTACTCGGGCAGCCATGGGGATACGCAGTATTTT
abundance: -; j_gene: TRBJ1-1; d_gene: -; v_gene: TRBV14; CDR3aa: CASSAQWEGRDTEAFF; CDR3nt: TGTGCCAGCAGCGCCCAATGGGAGGGAAGAGACACTGAAGCTTTCTTT
abundance: -; j_gene: TRBJ2-1; d_gene: TRBD2; v_gene: TRBV29-1; CDR3aa: CSVSLAGGRGNEQFF; CDR3nt: TGCAGCGTGAGTCTAGCGGGGGGGCGAGGAAATGAGCAGTTCTTC
abundance: -; j_gene: TRBJ2-2; d_gene: -; v_gene: TRBV18; CDR3aa: CASSPPGPGELFF; CDR3nt: TGTGCCAGCTCACCACCGGGACCCGGGGAGCTGTTTTTT
abundance: -; j_gene: TRBJ2-1; d_gene: TRBD1; v_gene: TRBV6-6; CDR3aa: CASSDWTGMGNEQFF; CDR3nt: TGTGCCAGCAGTGACTGGACAGGGATGGGTAATGAGCAGTTCTTC
abundance: -; j_gene: TRBJ2-1; d_gene: -; v_gene: TRBV9; CDR3aa: CASSVAPMGSNEQFF; CDR3nt: TGTGCCAGCAGCGTAGCTCCGATGGGGTCCAATGAGCAGTTCTTC
abundance: few; j_gene: TRBJ2-7; d_gene: -; v_gene: TRBV7-8; CDR3aa: CASSPRGTRSSYEQYF; CDR3nt: TGTGCCAGCAGCCCACGGGGGACAAGGAGCTCCTACGAGCAGTACTTC
abundance: -; j_gene: TRBJ2-3; d_gene: -; v_gene: TRBV11-2; CDR3aa: CASSLDYLRGKTDTQYF; CDR3nt: TGTGCCAGCAGCTTAGATTATTTGAGGGGAAAGACAGATACGCAGTATTTT
abundance: -; j_gene: TRBJ1-5; d_gene: -; v_gene: TRBV2; CDR3aa: CASSETGYNQPQHF; CDR3nt: TGTGCCAGCAGTGAAACGGGGTACAATCAGCCCCAGCATTTT
abundance: -; j_gene: TRBJ2-7; d_gene: -; v_gene: TRBV15; CDR3aa: CATSRVPREGPYEQYF; CDR3nt: TGTGCCACCAGCAGAGTCCCTAGAGAGGGACCCTACGAGCAGTACTTC
abundance: -; j_gene: TRBJ2-1; d_gene: -; v_gene: TRBV18; CDR3aa: CASSPWGAGNEQFF; CDR3nt: TGTGCCAGCTCACCCTGGGGCGCTGGGAATGAGCAGTTCTTC
abundance: -; j_gene: TRBJ2-3; d_gene: TRBD2; v_gene: TRBV5-1; CDR3aa: CASSFSGDTDTQYF; CDR3nt: TGCGCCAGCAGCTTTAGCGGGGACACAGATACGCAGTATTTT
abundance: -; j_gene: TRBJ2-5; d_gene: -; v_gene: TRBV2; CDR3aa: CASTTLLQDGTQYF; CDR3nt: TGTGCCAGCACCACCCTGTTGCAGGACGGGACCCAGTACTTC
abundance: -; j_gene: TRBJ2-5; d_gene: -; v_gene: TRBV27; CDR3aa: CASSQGIQETQYF; CDR3nt: TGTGCCAGCAGCCAGGGGATACAAGAGACCCAGTACTTC
abundance: few; j_gene: TRBJ2-3; d_gene: -; v_gene: TRBV18; CDR3aa: CASSPSDTQYF; CDR3nt: TGTGCCAGCTCACCATCAGATACGCAGTATTTT
abundance: once; j_gene: TRBJ2-5; d_gene: TRBD2; v_gene: TRBV4-1; CDR3aa: CASSPAGEETQYF; CDR3nt: TGCGCCAGCAGTCCAGCGGGGGAAGAGACCCAGTACTTC
abundance: -; j_gene: TRBJ2-3; d_gene: TRBD2; v_gene: TRBV29-1; CDR3aa: CSVTGGIDTQYF; CDR3nt: TGCAGCGTTACGGGGGGGATAGATACGCAGTATTTT
abundance: -; j_gene: TRBJ1-1; d_gene: -; v_gene: TRBV29-1; CDR3aa: CSAAQGRMNTEAFF; CDR3nt: TGCAGCGCCGCCCAGGGCAGGATGAACACTGAAGCTTTCTTT